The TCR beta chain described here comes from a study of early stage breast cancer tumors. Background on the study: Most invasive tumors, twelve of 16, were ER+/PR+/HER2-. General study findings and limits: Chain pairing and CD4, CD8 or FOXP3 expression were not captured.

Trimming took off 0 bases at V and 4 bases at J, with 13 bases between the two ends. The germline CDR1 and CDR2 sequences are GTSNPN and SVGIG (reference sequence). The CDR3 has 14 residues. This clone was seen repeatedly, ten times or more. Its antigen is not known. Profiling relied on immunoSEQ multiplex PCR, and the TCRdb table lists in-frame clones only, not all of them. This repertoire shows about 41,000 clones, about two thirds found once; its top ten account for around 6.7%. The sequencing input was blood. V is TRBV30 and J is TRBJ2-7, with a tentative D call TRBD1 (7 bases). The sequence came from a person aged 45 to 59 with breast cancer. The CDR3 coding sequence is TGTGCCTGGAGTGTATTAGCAGGGGGGTACGAGCAGTACTTC. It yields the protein CAWSVLAGGYEQYF.